Below are 12 T cell receptor beta chains sequenced from a single sample in a study of blood T cell repertoires in COVID-19. Libraries were prepared by immunoSEQ multiplex PCR; TCRdb keeps only in-frame clonotypes and omits some of them. The sample comprises about 130,000 clones, about 70% of which are singletons, and about 6.3% rests with the top ten. The sample comprised peripheral blood. All receptors derive from a man of 80 years or more with COVID-19, enrolled during active disease.

The rearrangement uses TRBV5-4 and TRBJ1-4; 10 positions match TRBD1. CDR3 length equals 15 residues. The trim removed 4 bases at V and 4 bases at J, leaving 4 bases unmatched. The germline gives CDR1 SGHNT, CDR2 YYREEE (reference sequence). The CDR3 coding sequence is TGTGCCAGCAGCCTTCGGACAGGGGGTAATGAAAAACTGTTTTTT. Translation: CASSLRTGGNEKLFF.

The J gene is TRBJ2-7, the V gene TRBV11-2, with TRBD2 as a possible D gene (6 bases). The CDR3 runs to 15 residues. CDR1 SGHAT and CDR2 FQNNGV come from the germline V gene. Trimming stripped 4 bases from V and 3 bases from J, with 16 bases between. The CDR3 DNA reads TGTGCCAGCAGCTCTGGCGGGGAAGGGAGCTACGAGCAGTACTTC. Residues: CASSSGGEGSYEQYF.

The rearrangement links TRBV30 to TRBJ2-1; 7 bases line up with TRBD2. V shed 0 bases, J shed 10 bases, and the junction held 6 bases outside the gene matches. This CDR3 comprises 13 residues. Per the germline V gene, CDR1 is GTSNPN and CDR2 is SVGIG (reference sequence). The CDR3 DNA is TGTGCCTGGAGTGTACTGCGGGAGACCGAGCAGTTCTTC. It encodes CAWSVLRETEQFF.

This clone turned up a few times. Here the CDR3 DNA reads TGTGCCAGCAGTTTACAGAACTATGGCTACACCTTC. This gives the protein CASSLQNYGYTF. This chain connects TRBV28 to TRBJ1-2; D gene uncertain. In germline, CDR1 is MDHEN, CDR2 SYDVKM. V lost 2 bases and J lost 2, with 3 bases in between. The CDR3 contains 12 residues.

The rearrangement joins TRBV5-8 to TRBJ1-2; D not certain. CDR1 SGHTS and CDR2 YDEGEE come from the germline V gene. The CDR3 sequence is 15 residues long. Trimming took off 4 bases at V and 1 base at J, with 14 bases between the two ends. CDR3 nucleotide sequence: TGTGCCAGCAGCGTAGCAACTGCCTTTAACTATGGCTACACCTTC. It yields the protein CASSVATAFNYGYTF.

This clone was detected only a few times. The identical CDR3 is also encoded by other nucleotide sequences in the sample. The J gene is TRBJ2-3, the V gene TRBV12-3 or TRBV12-4; D not resolved. V lost 3 bases to trimming and J lost 5 bases, with 3 bases between them. The CDR3 spans 11 residues. Here the CDR3 DNA reads TGTGCCAGCAGTTTCCTAGATACGCAGTATTTT. Protein product: CASSFLDTQYF.

The chain combines TRBV20-1 with TRBJ2-7, with TRBD2 identical over 7 bases. From germline, CDR1 is DFQATT and CDR2 SNEGSKA (reference sequence). V shed 3 bases, J shed 0 bases, and the junction held 8 bases outside the gene matches. The CDR3 totals 15 residues. CDR3 in amino acids: CSASPLAGDSYEQYF. The DNA for the CDR3 is TGCAGTGCTAGTCCGTTAGCGGGTGACTCCTACGAGCAGTACTTC.

V usage is TRBV18 and J usage is TRBJ2-1, with 14 bases identical to TRBD2. V gave up 4 bases and J gave up 10 bases; unmatched junction bases: 6. Germline V CDR1 and CDR2: KGHSH, LQKENI. The CDR3 is 15 amino acids. CDR3 bases: TGTGCCAGCTCACGGGGACTAGCGGGAGCGGGAGAGCAGTTCTTC. This sequence encodes CASSRGLAGAGEQFF.

The chain recombines TRBV11-1 with TRBJ2-1, with 7 bases fitting TRBD2. Germline values: CDR1 SGHAT, CDR2 FQDESV (reference sequence). The CDR3 sequence is 15 residues long. The ends lost 3 bases at V and 9 bases at J; junction bases unmatched: 11. The chain's CDR3 is CASSFSTSPEGEQFF. DNA of the CDR3: TGTGCCAGCAGCTTTTCGACTAGCCCGGAGGGTGAGCAGTTCTTC. Drawing the rest from reference TRBV11-1 and TRBJ2-1, the complete variable domain is EAEVAQSPRYKITEKSQAVAFWCDPISGHATLYWYRQILGQGPELLVQFQDESVVDDSQLPKDRFSAERLKGVDSTLKIQPAELGDSAMYLCASSFSTSPEGEQFFGPGTRLTVL.

This clone has just one count. The V call is TRBV6-4, the J call TRBJ2-1, with D possibly matching TRBD1 (6 bases). Germline CDR1 MRHNA, CDR2 SNTAGT. V was trimmed by 5 bases and J by 9 bases, leaving 14 bases between them. The CDR3 loop spans 13 amino acids. The CDR3 DNA is TGTGCCAGCAGTCCGGGACAAGGGGGTGAGCAGTTCTTC. Protein product: CASSPGQGGEQFF.

This chain uses TRBV11-1 with TRBJ1-2; D remains ambiguous. In germline, CDR1 is SGHAT, CDR2 FQDESV (reference sequence). The CDR3 has 14 residues. Deletions cut 1 base from V and 2 bases from J, with 8 bases between. The CDR3 DNA follows: TGTGCCAGCAGCTTAGATACGACAAACTATGGCTACACCTTC. It encodes CASSLDTTNYGYTF.

The J gene is TRBJ2-3, the V gene TRBV7-3, with 9 bases aligning to TRBD2. V shed 2 bases, J shed 4 bases, and the junction held 7 bases outside the gene matches. The CDR3 runs to 16 residues. The V gene's germline CDR1 is SGHTA and CDR2 FQGTGA. The CDR3 coding sequence is TGTGCCAGCAGCTTAGTCGGTAGCGGGAGTGCAGATACGCAGTATTTT. This sequence encodes CASSLVGSGSADTQYF.